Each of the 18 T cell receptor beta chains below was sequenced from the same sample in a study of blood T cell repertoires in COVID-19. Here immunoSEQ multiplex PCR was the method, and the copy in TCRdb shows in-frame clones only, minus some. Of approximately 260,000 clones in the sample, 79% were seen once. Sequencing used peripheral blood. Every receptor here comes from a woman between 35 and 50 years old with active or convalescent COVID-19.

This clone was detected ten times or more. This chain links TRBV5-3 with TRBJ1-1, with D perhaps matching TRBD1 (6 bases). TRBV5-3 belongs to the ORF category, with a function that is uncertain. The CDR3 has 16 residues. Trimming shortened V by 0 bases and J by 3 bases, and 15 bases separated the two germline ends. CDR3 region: CARSLAQGPEDTEAFF. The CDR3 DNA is TGTGCCAGAAGCTTGGCGCAGGGGCCTGAGGACACTGAAGCTTTCTTT.

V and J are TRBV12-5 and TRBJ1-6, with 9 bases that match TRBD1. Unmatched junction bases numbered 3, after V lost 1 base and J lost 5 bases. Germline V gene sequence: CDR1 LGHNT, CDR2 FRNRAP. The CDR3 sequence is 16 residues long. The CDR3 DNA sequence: TGTGCTAGTGGTTTGGGATGGACAGGGGATAATTCACCCCTCCACTTT. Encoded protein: CASGLGWTGDNSPLHF. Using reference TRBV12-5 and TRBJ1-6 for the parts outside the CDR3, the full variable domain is DARVTQTPRHKVTEMGQEVTMRCQPILGHNTVFWYRQTMMQGLELLAYFRNRAPLDDSGMPKDRFSAEMPDATLATLKIQPSEPRDSAVYFCASGLGWTGDNSPLHFGNGTRLTVT.

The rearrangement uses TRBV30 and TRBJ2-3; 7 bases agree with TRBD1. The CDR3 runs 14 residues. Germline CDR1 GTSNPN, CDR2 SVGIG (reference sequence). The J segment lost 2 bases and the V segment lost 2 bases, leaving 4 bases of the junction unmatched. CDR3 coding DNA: TGTGCCTGGAGTACAGGGGCCAACACAGATACGCAGTATTTT. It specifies CAWSTGANTDTQYF.

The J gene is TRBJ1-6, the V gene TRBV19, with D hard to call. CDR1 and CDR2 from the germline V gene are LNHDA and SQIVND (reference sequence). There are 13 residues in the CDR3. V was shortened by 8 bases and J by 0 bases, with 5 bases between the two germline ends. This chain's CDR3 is CASASSYNSPLHF. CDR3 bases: TGTGCCAGTGCGAGCTCCTATAATTCACCCCTCCACTTT.

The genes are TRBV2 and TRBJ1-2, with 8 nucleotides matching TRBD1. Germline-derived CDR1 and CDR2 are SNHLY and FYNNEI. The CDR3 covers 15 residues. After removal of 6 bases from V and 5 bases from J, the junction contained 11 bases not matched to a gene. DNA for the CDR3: TGTGCCAGCAGAGAAATCAGGGGGCGCGAATATGGCTACACCTTC. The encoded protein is CASREIRGREYGYTF.

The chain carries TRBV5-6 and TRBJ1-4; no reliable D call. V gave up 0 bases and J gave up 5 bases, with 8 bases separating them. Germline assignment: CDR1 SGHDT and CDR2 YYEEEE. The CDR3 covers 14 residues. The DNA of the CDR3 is TGTGCCAGCAGCTTGGGACATAAAAATGAAAAACTGTTTTTT. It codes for CASSLGHKNEKLFF.

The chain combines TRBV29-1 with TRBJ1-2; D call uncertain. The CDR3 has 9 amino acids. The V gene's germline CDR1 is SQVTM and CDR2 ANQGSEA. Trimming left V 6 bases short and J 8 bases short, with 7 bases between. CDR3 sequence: CSVSEGYTF. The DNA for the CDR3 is TGCAGCGTGTCGGAGGGCTACACCTTC.

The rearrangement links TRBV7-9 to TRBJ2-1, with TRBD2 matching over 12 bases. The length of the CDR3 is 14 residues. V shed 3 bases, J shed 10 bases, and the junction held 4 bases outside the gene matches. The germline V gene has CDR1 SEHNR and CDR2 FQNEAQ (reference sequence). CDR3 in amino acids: CASSLRTSGGEQFF. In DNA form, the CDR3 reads TGTGCCAGCAGCTTGAGAACTAGCGGGGGGGAGCAGTTCTTC.

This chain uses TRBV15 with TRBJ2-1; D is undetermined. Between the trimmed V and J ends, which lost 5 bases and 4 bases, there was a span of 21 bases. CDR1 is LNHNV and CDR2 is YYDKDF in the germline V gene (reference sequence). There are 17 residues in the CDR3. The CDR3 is CATSVPPWRMEYNEQFF. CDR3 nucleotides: TGTGCCACCAGCGTTCCTCCGTGGCGGATGGAATACAATGAGCAGTTCTTC.

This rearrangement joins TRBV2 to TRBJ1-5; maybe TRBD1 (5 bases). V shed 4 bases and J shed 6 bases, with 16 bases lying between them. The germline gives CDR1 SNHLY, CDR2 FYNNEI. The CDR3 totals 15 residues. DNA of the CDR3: TGTGCCAGCAGTGTTCCCGACAGTCGGCGTCAGCCCCAGCATTTT. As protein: CASSVPDSRRQPQHF.

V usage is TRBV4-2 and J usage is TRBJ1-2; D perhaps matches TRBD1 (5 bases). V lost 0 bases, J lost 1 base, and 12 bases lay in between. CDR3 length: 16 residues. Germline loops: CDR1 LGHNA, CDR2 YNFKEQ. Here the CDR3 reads CASSQDGQGGNYGYTF. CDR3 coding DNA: TGTGCCAGCAGCCAAGATGGGCAGGGAGGTAACTATGGCTACACCTTC.

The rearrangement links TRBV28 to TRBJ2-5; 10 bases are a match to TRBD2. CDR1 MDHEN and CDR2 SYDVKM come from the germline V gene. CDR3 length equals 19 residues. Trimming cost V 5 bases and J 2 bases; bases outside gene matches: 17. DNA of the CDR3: TGTGCCAGCAGTCCCGGACTAGCGGAGTTACATTGGGGGCAAGAGACCCAGTACTTC. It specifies CASSPGLAELHWGQETQYF. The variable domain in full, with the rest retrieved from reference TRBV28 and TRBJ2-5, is DVKVTQSSRYLVKRTGEKVFLECVQDMDHENMFWYRQDPGLGLRLIYFSYDVKMKEKGDIPEGYSVSREKKERFSLILESASTNQTSMYLCASSPGLAELHWGQETQYFGPGTRLLVL.

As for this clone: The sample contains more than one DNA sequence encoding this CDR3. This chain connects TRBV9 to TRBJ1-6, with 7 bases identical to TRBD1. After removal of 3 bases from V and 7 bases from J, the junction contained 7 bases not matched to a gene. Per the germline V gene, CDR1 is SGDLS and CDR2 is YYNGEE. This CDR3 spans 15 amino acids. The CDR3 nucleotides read TGTGCCAGCAGCGGAACCGGGACAGAGAATTCACCCCTCCACTTT. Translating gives CASSGTGTENSPLHF.

The CDR3 reads CASSEWQGNQPQHF. Here the CDR3 DNA reads TGTGCCAGCAGTGAATGGCAGGGAAATCAGCCCCAGCATTTT. The rearrangement uses TRBV2 and TRBJ1-5; D possibly corresponds to TRBD1 (5 bases). Deletions cut 2 bases from V and 4 bases from J, with 9 bases between. CDR3 length: 14 amino acids. CDR1 is SNHLY and CDR2 is FYNNEI in the germline V gene.

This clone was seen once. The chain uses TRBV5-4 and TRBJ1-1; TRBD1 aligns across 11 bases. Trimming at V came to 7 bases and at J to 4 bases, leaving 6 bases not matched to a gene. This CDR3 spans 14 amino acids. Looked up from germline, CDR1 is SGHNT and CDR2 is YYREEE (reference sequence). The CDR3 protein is CASGTGQGATEAFF. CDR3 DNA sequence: TGTGCCAGCGGAACAGGACAGGGGGCCACTGAAGCTTTCTTT.

The chain's CDR3 is CASSLVGYNEQFF. The CDR3 nucleotides read TGTGCCAGCAGCTTAGTCGGTTACAATGAGCAGTTCTTC. The chain carries TRBV7-9 and TRBJ2-1; D is ambiguous. The germline CDR1 and CDR2 sequences are SEHNR and FQNEAQ (reference sequence). The V and J ends lost 1 base and 4 bases respectively, with 5 bases between them. This CDR3 comprises 13 residues.

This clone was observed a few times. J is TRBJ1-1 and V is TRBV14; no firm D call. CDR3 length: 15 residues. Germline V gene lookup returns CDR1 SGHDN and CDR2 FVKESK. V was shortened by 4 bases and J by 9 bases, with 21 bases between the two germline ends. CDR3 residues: CASSPLRGAGVKAFF. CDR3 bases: TGTGCCAGCAGCCCCCTAAGAGGAGCGGGAGTGAAAGCTTTCTTT.

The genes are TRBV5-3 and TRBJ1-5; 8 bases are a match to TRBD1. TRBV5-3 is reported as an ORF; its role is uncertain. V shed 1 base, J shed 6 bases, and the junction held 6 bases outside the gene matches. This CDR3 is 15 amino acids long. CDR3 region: CARSLYTGGGQPQHF. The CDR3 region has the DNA TGTGCCAGAAGCTTGTATACAGGGGGGGGTCAGCCCCAGCATTTT.